This TCR beta chain was recorded in a study of control samples from healthy donors and cancer patients. A single count supports this clone. CDR1 is ENHRY and CDR2 is SYGVKD in the germline V gene. V was pared by 2 bases and J by 4 bases, with 6 bases of the junction left unmatched. The CDR3 is 15 residues long. The table came from immunoSEQ multiplex PCR; TCRdb's copy has only in-frame clones and leaves some out. The sample shows 110,000 to 150,000 clones, roughly 94% of them seen only once. This sequence was found in a middle-aged man in good health. The J gene is TRBJ2-7, the V gene TRBV10-3; 9 bases match TRBD2. Material for sequencing was blood. This CDR3 is CAISEPRTSVYEQYF. CDR3 bases: TGTGCCATCAGTGAGCCGAGGACTAGCGTATACGAGCAGTACTTC.